Listed below are T cell receptor beta chains from one sample, sequenced in a study of Graves' ophthalmopathy and Graves' hyperthyroidism. One entry per CDR3 protein, called by TCRdb with MiXCR from the multiplex PCR reads. Here the sample spans about 740,000 distinct CDR3 sequences, roughly 41% being singletons. The sequencing input was peripheral blood. Source of these receptors: an adult man with Graves' ophthalmopathy. Both conserved end residues are part of each CDR3. The D gene is left open where the match is weak. Size is omitted from some rows. Given values are once, few, many or a class for expanded clones.

abundance	v_gene	d_gene	j_gene	CDR3nt	CDR3aa
.	TRBV25-1	TRBD1	TRBJ2-5	TGTGCCAGCAGCGAATCGACAGGGGGTCCGTGGGAGACCCAGTACTTC	CASSESTGGPWETQYF
.	TRBV25-1	TRBD1	TRBJ1-1	TGTGCCAGCAGTGAAAAGAAGGTGGGGACAGGGGTTTTCTTT	CASSEKKVGTGVFF
.	TRBV25-1	.	TRBJ2-2	TGTGCCAGCTCACCACCGGGGTTTAGTTCCGTACCCGGGGAGCTGTTTTTT	CASSPPGFSSVPGELFF
.	TRBV4-3	.	TRBJ2-6	TGCGCCAGCAGCCAGGCTTTTAACTCTGGGGCCAACGTCCTGACTTTC	CASSQAFNSGANVLTF
.	TRBV25-1	.	TRBJ1-4	TGTGCCAGCAGTTACGTCGACAGACTAAGGGGGAAACTGTTTTTT	CASSYVDRLRGKLFF
.	TRBV2	.	TRBJ1-2	TGTGCCAGCAGTGAAAAAAGAAGAGCTAACTATGGCTACACCTTC	CASSEKRRANYGYTF
few	TRBV6-1	.	TRBJ2-1	TGTGCCAGCAGGGACTTAGACAATGAGCAGTTCTTC	CASRDLDNEQFF
many	TRBV7-2	.	TRBJ2-6	TGTGCCAGCAGCTTAGCGCCCGAGAGGGCTGGGGCCAACGTCCTGACTTTC	CASSLAPERAGANVLTF
few	TRBV19	TRBD1	TRBJ1-2	TGTGCCAGCCGGACAGGGTTCTATGGCTACACCTTC	CASRTGFYGYTF
.	TRBV29-1	.	TRBJ1-1	TGCAGCAGCCAAGGATGGAACACTGAAGCTTTCTTT	CSSQGWNTEAFF
.	TRBV6-1	.	TRBJ2-7	TGTGCCAGCAGCCTCTGGGGGGGCGCTTCCTACGAGCAGTACTTC	CASSLWGGASYEQYF